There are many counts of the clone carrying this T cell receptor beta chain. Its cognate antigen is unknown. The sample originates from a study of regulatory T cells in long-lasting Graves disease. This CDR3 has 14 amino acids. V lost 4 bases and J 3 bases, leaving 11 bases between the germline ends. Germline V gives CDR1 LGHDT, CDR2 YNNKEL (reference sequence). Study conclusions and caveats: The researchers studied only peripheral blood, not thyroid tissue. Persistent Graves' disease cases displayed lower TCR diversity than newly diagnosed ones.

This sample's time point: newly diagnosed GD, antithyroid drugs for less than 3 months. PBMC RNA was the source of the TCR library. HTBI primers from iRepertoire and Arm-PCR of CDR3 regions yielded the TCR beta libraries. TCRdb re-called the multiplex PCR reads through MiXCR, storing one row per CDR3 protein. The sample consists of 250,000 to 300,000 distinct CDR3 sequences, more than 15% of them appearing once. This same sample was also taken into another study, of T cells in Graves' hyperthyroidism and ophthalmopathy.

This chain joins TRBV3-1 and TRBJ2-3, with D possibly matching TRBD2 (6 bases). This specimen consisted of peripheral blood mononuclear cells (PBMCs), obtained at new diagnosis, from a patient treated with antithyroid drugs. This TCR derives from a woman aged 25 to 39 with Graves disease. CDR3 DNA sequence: TGTGCCAGCAGCCCAGAGGAGGGAACAGATACGCAGTATTTT. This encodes CASSPEEGTDTQYF.